The clone carrying this T cell receptor (beta chain) has only a few counts. Its antigen is unidentified. The sample is drawn from a study of CD8 T cells in ankylosing spondylitis. Quantitative 5'-RACE was performed with molecular barcodes, and it yielded the TCR beta libraries. A single record per CDR3 protein comes from TCRdb applying MiXCR to the 5' RACE reads. In the table there are under 850,000 distinct CDR3 sequences, roughly 19% of which are singletons. Findings and limits, study-wide: Among TCR beta sequences, a motif of eight highly homologous variants appeared characteristic of ankylosing spondylitis blood.

Germline V gives CDR1 LGHNA, CDR2 YSLEER. Trimming stripped 1 base from V and 7 bases from J, with 7 bases between. This CDR3 is 12 amino acids long. The receptor comes from a male donor with ankylosing spondylitis. The sequenced material came from blood, either unsorted or a sorted T cell fraction (not recorded which). V is TRBV4-3 and J is TRBJ1-1; D is unclear. The CDR3 region has the DNA TGCGCCAGCAGCCAAGGGTTCAGTGAAGCTTTCTTT. Amino acids: CASSQGFSEAFF.